These T cell receptor beta chains were read from a single sample in a study of HIV-infected patients and healthy controls. TCRdb fed the 5' RACE reads into MiXCR, producing one record per CDR3 protein. The data contain fewer than 20,000 distinct CDR3 sequences, 6.5% to 7.5% of them seen just once; the ten biggest clones take up 7% to 10%. Material for sequencing was blood. Every receptor here comes from an adult in good health. Each CDR3 is given with its conserved first and last residue. D genes are given only for firm matches. Clone size appears in some rows only: once, few, many, or a class for an expanded clone.

clone size: few; V gene: TRBV7-9; J gene: TRBJ2-5; D gene: -; CDR3 protein: CASSLASAGVSQETQYF; CDR3 DNA: TGTGCCAGCAGTCTAGCGTCGGCAGGGGTGAGCCAAGAGACCCAGTACTTC
clone size: large; V gene: TRBV20-1; J gene: TRBJ2-3; D gene: TRBD2; CDR3 protein: CSANLLAGGFGTQYF; CDR3 DNA: TGCAGTGCTAACCTCCTAGCGGGGGGGTTCGGTACGCAGTATTTT
clone size: many; V gene: TRBV7-2; J gene: TRBJ2-2; D gene: -; CDR3 protein: CASSLKGGNTGELFF; CDR3 DNA: TGTGCCAGCAGCTTAAAGGGGGGGAACACCGGGGAGCTGTTTTTT
clone size: many; V gene: TRBV20-1; J gene: TRBJ1-5; D gene: -; CDR3 protein: CSAGTPKGNQPQHF; CDR3 DNA: TGCAGTGCGGGGACTCCGAAGGGCAATCAGCCCCAGCATTTT
clone size: many; V gene: TRBV5-1; J gene: TRBJ2-3; D gene: -; CDR3 protein: CASSWTASTDTQYF; CDR3 DNA: TGCGCCAGCAGCTGGACCGCTAGCACAGATACGCAGTATTTT
clone size: many; V gene: TRBV12-3/TRBV12-4; J gene: TRBJ1-2; D gene: -; CDR3 protein: CASISLNTGYGYTF; CDR3 DNA: TGTGCCAGCATATCTCTGAATACGGGCTATGGCTACACCTTC
clone size: -; V gene: TRBV29-1; J gene: TRBJ1-5; D gene: -; CDR3 protein: CSVVSVPNQPQHF; CDR3 DNA: TGCAGCGTTGTTTCGGTCCCCAATCAGCCCCAGCATTTT
clone size: many; V gene: TRBV20-1; J gene: TRBJ2-1; D gene: -; CDR3 protein: CSASGSPTYNEQFF; CDR3 DNA: TGCAGTGCTAGCGGCTCCCCAACTTACAATGAGCAGTTCTTC
clone size: many; V gene: TRBV6-2/TRBV6-3; J gene: TRBJ1-4; D gene: -; CDR3 protein: CASSSEEGVGSDEKLFF; CDR3 DNA: TGTGCCAGCAGTTCCGAGGAAGGGGTAGGCTCGGATGAAAAACTGTTTTTT
clone size: -; V gene: TRBV4-1; J gene: TRBJ1-2; D gene: TRBD1; CDR3 protein: CASSQTGKVGYTF; CDR3 DNA: TGCGCCAGCAGCCAGACAGGGAAGGTTGGCTACACCTTC
clone size: many; V gene: TRBV20-1; J gene: TRBJ2-6; D gene: TRBD2; CDR3 protein: CSAGGLAGAGANVLTF; CDR3 DNA: TGCAGTGCCGGGGGACTAGCGGGAGCTGGGGCCAACGTCCTGACTTTC
clone size: many; V gene: TRBV6-2/TRBV6-3; J gene: TRBJ1-1; D gene: -; CDR3 protein: CASSYRTTMNTEAFF; CDR3 DNA: TGTGCCAGCAGTTACCGAACGACTATGAACACTGAAGCTTTCTTT
clone size: -; V gene: TRBV21-1; J gene: TRBJ2-3; D gene: -; CDR3 protein: CASSLSSPGELSTDTQYF; CDR3 DNA: TGTGCCAGCAGCCTAAGTTCCCCGGGGGAACTTAGCACAGATACGCAGTATTTT
clone size: many; V gene: TRBV28; J gene: TRBJ1-2; D gene: -; CDR3 protein: CASSFERTHYGYTF; CDR3 DNA: TGTGCCAGCAGTTTCGAGCGTACCCACTATGGCTACACCTTC
clone size: many; V gene: TRBV6-5; J gene: TRBJ2-7; D gene: -; CDR3 protein: CASSAGYEQYF; CDR3 DNA: TGTGCCAGCAGTGCCGGCTACGAGCAGTACTTC
clone size: many; V gene: TRBV29-1; J gene: TRBJ2-5; D gene: TRBD1; CDR3 protein: CSVRGQGPETQYF; CDR3 DNA: TGCAGCGTTCGGGGACAGGGTCCAGAGACCCAGTACTTC
clone size: many; V gene: TRBV7-3; J gene: TRBJ2-3; D gene: TRBD2; CDR3 protein: CASSLGRGRADTQYF; CDR3 DNA: TGTGCCAGCAGCTTAGGTCGGGGGAGGGCAGATACGCAGTATTTT
clone size: -; V gene: TRBV6-1; J gene: TRBJ2-5; D gene: -; CDR3 protein: CASSEDPARETQYF; CDR3 DNA: TGTGCCAGCAGTGAAGACCCCGCCCGAGAGACCCAGTACTTC
clone size: -; V gene: TRBV20-1; J gene: TRBJ1-5; D gene: -; CDR3 protein: CSARDGMGNQPQHF; CDR3 DNA: TGCAGTGCTAGAGATGGGATGGGCAATCAGCCCCAGCATTTT
clone size: many; V gene: TRBV5-5; J gene: TRBJ2-5; D gene: -; CDR3 protein: CASSFLEETQYF; CDR3 DNA: TGTGCCAGCAGCTTCCTGGAAGAGACCCAGTACTTC